The sequence of this TCR beta chain was determined in a study of CD8+ T cells in alopecia areata (dated by TCRdb to 2016 to 2019). Background on the whole study: Treated patients were enrolled in an open-label pilot trial of oral tofacitinib, 5 to 10 mg twice daily, for moderate-to-severe alopecia areata. Clonality in the scalp was compared among normal scalp (n=4), patchy alopecia areata scalp (n=8), and alopecia totalis/universalis scalp (n=8). The RNA source kit depended on sample type: the PAXgene miRNA kit for fixed scalp, the miRNeasy kit for PBMCs, and the RNeasy kit for mouse skin. immunoSEQ multiplex PCR using 35 Vbeta forward primers and 13 Jbeta reverse primers was used to amplify TCRbeta CDR3 regions. High-throughput TCRbeta sequencing was used to examine T cell clonal expansion in alopecia areata in both the C3H/HeJ mouse model and human patients. In treated patients, disease severity was measured using the SALT score, which gives the percentage of scalp surface area affected. Patients received tofacitinib for 6 to 18 months and were then followed off drug for 6 months to check for delayed response and recurrence. Patients on tofacitinib were biopsied at baseline and after 4 and 24 weeks of treatment, and several of the patients also had a later scalp biopsy. On the human side, TCRbeta sequencing was run on scalp tissue and on sorted CD4+ and CD8+ peripheral blood T cells from healthy controls and from alopecia areata patients with either patchy or totalis/universalis disease. Results and caveats for the whole study, not just this receptor: Resident alphabeta T cells in normal human skin are also sequenced, complicating scalp TCR repertoire analysis, unlike mouse skin dominated by gammadelta T cells. Because the treated cohort was small and had just a single nonresponder, larger studies are needed to establish links between baseline CD8+ expansion and response. Many expanded lesional clones were found to persist in scalp and blood during tofacitinib treatment, and relapse after treatment cessation may be partly explained by this persistence. Compared with normal scalp, lesional scalp had higher clonality and more expanded CD8+ clones, particularly in alopecia totalis/universalis, a pattern that suggests antigenic drive. Tofacitinib significantly lowered scalp clonality and the number of expanded CD8+ clones among the top 100 scalp clones. Shared TCR sequences between patients were less evident than in mice, which may be partly attributable to HLA diversity in the patient population.

This clone was recorded a few times. The specificity of this receptor is unknown. One base away there is no much larger clone; base qualities are not given. The library came from the immunoSEQ multiplex PCR assay. RNA was extracted from all samples and reverse transcribed into cDNA as template for TCR sequencing. First-strand cDNA was synthesized using SuperScript III with a 2:1 mix of oligo-dT and random hexamers. A synthetic immune receptor repertoire was used to measure amplification bias, and any remaining bias was corrected computationally. On the study's bioinformatics: Raw reads were preprocessed to remove errors, and CDR3 was defined according to IMGT conventions as the region from the conserved cysteine to phenylalanine. Clonality was computed by normalizing Shannon entropy by log2 of the number of productive unique TCRs and subtracting the result from 1. Whether each scalp clone was CD4 or CD8 was inferred by checking scalp TCRbeta sequences against the CD4 and CD8 repertoires from sorted blood. Imported from immuneACCESS, the table was reduced by TCRdb to in-frame sequences with V and J called. These copies leave out some clones; in studies compared against another copy, an unresolved V gene accounts for under half, and the cause of the remainder is not known. The DNA was the basis for D and trimming; V, J and clone size are from that table. The sample yields approximately 210,000 clones; around two fifths were counted once. Together, the top ten hold around 2.8% of the sample.

What the treatment or condition label conveys for this sample: oral pan-JAK inhibitor, 5-10 mg twice daily. Lesional scalp punch biopsies and peripheral blood were collected from alopecia areata patients. PBMCs were separated by density centrifugation and stained for CD3, CD4 and CD8, after which CD4+ and CD8+ T cells were sorted on a FACSAria. Trimming takes 1 base off V and 5 bases off J; junction bases not matched to a gene: 2. In the germline V gene, CDR1 corresponds to MGHDK and CDR2 to SYGVNS. Taken from cysteine to phenylalanine, the CDR3 has 15 residues. Of the read, only the CDR3 DNA is kept; its 45 bases are in frame from base 1.

The specimen was CD4+ T cells sorted from blood, collected at approximately week 37, from a patient treated with tofacitinib. The rearranged chain carries TRBV25-1 and TRBJ1-5; TRBD1 matches 10 bases in the middle. This TCR was recovered from a human donor with alopecia areata. The CDR3 is CASSEFGTGDQPQHF. The DNA is as follows: TGTGCCAGCAGTGAATTTGGGACAGGGGATCAGCCCCAGCATTTT.